What follows are 9 T cell receptor beta chains derived from one specimen sequenced in a study of shared clonotypes between healthy human individuals (TCRdb year 2020). The method behind the library was the immunoSEQ multiplex PCR assay. Not all clones reach the TCRdb copy of this immuneACCESS table, which keeps in-frame sequences only. Checked studies attribute under half of the gap to unresolved V genes and leave the rest unexplained. Counted in this sample were about 1.5 million clones; 95% to 99% of them appeared once. 0.45% of the sample is taken by the ten largest. Sequencing was performed on naive CD4+ T cells sorted from blood. In light of the paper, this sample's cell subset or site label describes: CD45RA+ positively selected. These receptors were collected from a man aged 30 to 45 in good health.

The chain carries TRBV4-1 and TRBJ2-1, with D possibly being TRBD2 (6 bases). V was cut by 1 base and J by 2 bases, with 12 bases left in between. The V gene's germline CDR1 is MGHRA and CDR2 YSYEKL. This CDR3 spans 16 amino acids. CDR3 nucleotide sequence: TGCGCCAGCAGCCAAGCCCGACTAGTCCCCTACAATGAGCAGTTCTTC. Translated: CASSQARLVPYNEQFF.

In DNA, the CDR3 is TGTGCCAGTAGTATGGGGTTGTATAGTAACTATGGCTACACCTTC. Amino acid sequence: CASSMGLYSNYGYTF. J is TRBJ1-2 and V is TRBV19; D gene unclear. The CDR3 has 15 residues. With 3 bases removed from V and 1 base from J, the gap between germline ends came to 12 bases. In germline, CDR1 is LNHDA, CDR2 SQIVND (reference sequence).

The CDR3 reads CASSEAGGPTYEQYF. The CDR3 DNA sequence: TGTGCCAGCTCGGAAGCGGGAGGGCCCACCTACGAGCAGTACTTC. The rearrangement uses TRBV18 and TRBJ2-7; 10 nucleotides align to TRBD2. The J segment lost 2 bases and the V segment lost 6 bases, leaving 7 bases of the junction unmatched. The germline CDR1 and CDR2 sequences are KGHSH and LQKENI. The CDR3 has 15 amino acids.

This chain links TRBV30 with TRBJ2-7, with a weak D call TRBD2 (6 bases). CDR1 and CDR2 (germline): GTSNPN, SVGIG (reference sequence). This CDR3 has 13 amino acids. Trimming removed 4 bases at V and 2 bases at J, with 12 bases between. Here the CDR3 reads CAWNPGSPYEQYF. CDR3 nucleotides: TGTGCCTGGAATCCCGGGAGCCCCTACGAGCAGTACTTC. Full variable domain (outside the CDR3, taken from reference TRBV30 and TRBJ2-7): SQTIHQWPATLVQPVGSPLSLECTVEGTSNPNLYWYRQAAGRGLQLLFYSVGIGQISSEVPQNLSASRPQDRQFILSSKKLLLSDSGFYLCAWNPGSPYEQYFGPGTRLTVT.

The chain recombines TRBV5-4 with TRBJ2-1; 10 positions agree with TRBD2. With V trimmed by 4 bases and J by 4 bases, 8 bases remained unmatched. From germline, CDR1 is SGHNT and CDR2 YYREEE (reference sequence). This CDR3 comprises 16 residues. The DNA for the CDR3 is TGTGCCAGCAGCGATCGACTAGCGGGCGGATACAATGAGCAGTTCTTC. As protein: CASSDRLAGGYNEQFF.

V usage is TRBV5-1 and J usage is TRBJ2-2, with a possible D match to TRBD1 (6 bases). The CDR3 has 15 residues. V was shortened by 2 bases and J by 6 bases, with 14 bases between the two germline ends. Germline assignment: CDR1 SGHRS and CDR2 YFSETQ. CDR3 in DNA: TGCGCCAGCAGCTTAGGGGGAAGATCGTCCGGGGAGCTGTTTTTT. Translation gives CASSLGGRSSGELFF.

This chain joins TRBV9 and TRBJ1-2, with D hard to call. Trimming left V 4 bases short and J 2 bases short, with 21 bases between. There are 17 residues in the CDR3. CDR1 is SGDLS, CDR2 YYNGEE, per germline. The CDR3 region has the DNA TGTGCCAGCAGCCCCCGGATTTTGGTCGGCTCCAACTATGGCTACACCTTC. It yields the protein CASSPRILVGSNYGYTF.

The chain uses TRBV7-3 and TRBJ2-2, with 9 nucleotides matching TRBD1. CDR1 is SGHTA and CDR2 is FQGTGA in the germline V gene. Trimming at V came to 2 bases and at J to 5 bases, leaving 9 bases not matched to a gene. The CDR3 is 17 residues long. For the CDR3, the DNA is TGTGCCAGCAGCTTATGGGGACAGGGTGTTGTTACCGGGGAGCTGTTTTTT. Translating gives CASSLWGQGVVTGELFF.

Notes on this clone: In the same sample, other DNA sequences code for this CDR3. V usage is TRBV6-4 and J usage is TRBJ2-1, with TRBD2 matching over 11 bases. This CDR3 comprises 15 residues. V was clipped by 6 bases and J by 4 bases; unmatched bases: 5. From germline, CDR1 is MRHNA and CDR2 SNTAGT. Here the CDR3 DNA reads TGTGCCAGCAGCCCGGGACTAGCGGCATACAATGAGCAGTTCTTC. Translating it yields CASSPGLAAYNEQFF.